This record covers a single T cell receptor beta chain. Its antigen is not identified. The CDR3 runs to 12 residues. The data were produced by immunoSEQ multiplex PCR, yet TCRdb's version contains in-frame clones alone and is incomplete. The sample includes some 2.4 million clones, over 85% seen only once; the top ten take more than 0.35%. The data were taken from a study of shared clonotypes between healthy human individuals. The study's findings and limits: Naive subsets usually exceeded memory subsets in estimated richness. Among donors, clonotype sharing was expected to be affected by sequencing depth.

The sequenced sample consisted of naive CD4+ T cells from PBMCs. As to subset: CD45RA+ positively selected. The TCR was taken from a man aged 18 to 30 in good health. Some clones in this sample may be carry-over from other donors' samples. The chain combines TRBV21-1 with TRBJ2-7. TRBV21-1 is recorded as a pseudogene. The chain's CDR3 is CASSPWVGRQYF. DNA of the CDR3: TGTGCCAGCAGCCCTTGGGTGGGAAGGCAGTACTTC.